The present T cell receptor (beta chain) was sequenced within a study of T-cell memory formation after mild COVID-19. This CDR3 spans 15 amino acids. The germline V gene encodes CDR1 SGHTA and CDR2 FQGTGA. The V end lost 2 bases, the J end lost 4 bases, and 12 bases lay between the germline ends. TCRdb recomputed calls from the 5' RACE reads with MiXCR, one row per CDR3 protein. This repertoire shows 250,000 or so distinct CDR3 sequences, roughly 18% found once; its top ten account for under 25%. The source is a young man who had mild COVID-19 (a few samples of this study predate the infection). Cell type and time point are not known. Sample: PBMCs or a T cell subset sorted from them (not recorded which). The chain joins TRBV7-3 to TRBJ2-1, with D possibly being TRBD1 (5 bases). The DNA for the CDR3 is TGTGCCAGCAGCTTATGGCAGGGCGCTTACAATGAGCAGTTCTTC. It translates to CASSLWQGAYNEQFF.